The 31 T cell receptor beta chains in this list originate from one sample, sequenced in a study of T cell responses to AZD1222 COVID-19 vaccine. TCRdb's table, derived via immunoSEQ multiplex PCR, lists solely in-frame clones and lacks some. The sample includes roughly 200,000 clones, roughly 91% of them seen just once. The sample here was peripheral blood, taken 28 days after the second dose of the MenACWY control vaccine. The receptors derive from an adult who received the MenACWY meningococcal vaccine as a control.

The J gene is TRBJ1-4, the V gene TRBV2; D is unresolved. Germline V CDR1 and CDR2: SNHLY, FYNNEI. The germline V and J ends were trimmed by 6 bases and 3 bases, with 14 bases remaining between them. This CDR3 contains 15 residues. The CDR3 DNA reads TGTGCCAGCAGGTCCGGGGATTTGGCTAATGAAAAACTGTTTTTT. It encodes CASRSGDLANEKLFF.

The CDR3 nucleotides read TGTGCCAGCAGCTTGGGCACTCACACCGGGGAGCTGTTTTTT. Translation: CASSLGTHTGELFF. The gene calls are TRBV5-8 and TRBJ2-2; D gene uncertain. The CDR3 covers 14 residues. The germline CDR1 and CDR2 sequences are SGHTS and YDEGEE. V lost 0 bases, J lost 3 bases, and 6 bases lay in between.

The chain uses TRBV3-1 (or the pseudogene TRBV3-2) and TRBJ1-2; D call uncertain. CDR1 is LGHDT and CDR2 is YNNKEL in the germline V gene (reference sequence). CDR3 size: 13 residues. Between the trimmed V and J ends, which lost 2 bases and 4 bases, there was a span of 8 bases. The CDR3 DNA reads as TGTGCCAGCAGCCAAACGGCCAGCTATGGCTACACCTTC. Translated: CASSQTASYGYTF.

The gene calls are TRBV27 and TRBJ1-4, with D unclear. Germline CDR1 reads MNHEY; CDR2 reads SMNVEV (reference sequence). Trimming took off 5 bases at V and 8 bases at J, with 15 bases between the two ends. The CDR3 length is 14 residues. The CDR3: CASSLRTRNEKLFF. The CDR3 coding sequence is TGTGCCAGCAGTCTCAGGACCCGGAACGAAAAACTGTTTTTT.

The chain couples TRBV5-1 to TRBJ2-7, with D perhaps matching TRBD1 or TRBD2 (5 bases each). CDR1 and CDR2 from the germline V gene are SGHRS and YFSETQ. The ends were cut back, 1 base at V and 2 bases at J, with 7 bases in the middle. The CDR3 length is 13 residues. CDR3 DNA sequence: TGCGCCAGCAGCTTGAAGGGACCCTACGAGCAGTACTTC. Encoded protein: CASSLKGPYEQYF.

This chain uses TRBV6-1 with TRBJ1-6; D is ambiguous. The CDR3 extends over 16 amino acids. The germline CDR1 and CDR2 sequences are MNHNS and SASEGT. Trimming took off 3 bases at V and 0 bases at J, with 9 bases between the two ends. CDR3 region: CASSEDGFSYNSPLHF. In DNA form, the CDR3 reads TGTGCCAGCAGTGAGGACGGGTTCTCCTATAATTCACCCCTCCACTTT.

The chain couples TRBV5-4 to TRBJ2-3, with TRBD2 matching over 12 bases. The CDR3 runs 16 residues. Trimming cost V 4 bases and J 1 base; bases outside gene matches: 4. Looked up from germline, CDR1 is SGHNT and CDR2 is YYREEE (reference sequence). In nucleotides, the CDR3 is TGTGCCAGCAGCGACCGACTAGCGGGGGGCACAGATACGCAGTATTTT. Translating it yields CASSDRLAGGTDTQYF.

This chain joins TRBV19 and TRBJ1-5; weak D call: TRBD1 (6 bases). Germline CDR1 LNHDA, CDR2 SQIVND (reference sequence). Between the trimmed V and J ends, which lost 9 bases and 4 bases, there was a span of 16 bases. The length of the CDR3 is 14 residues. The CDR3 spells CARPLDRLNQPQHF. The CDR3 coding sequence is TGTGCCAGGCCCCTGGACAGACTTAATCAGCCCCAGCATTTT.

This chain links TRBV7-9 with TRBJ1-4; TRBD1 aligns across 10 bases. CDR1 is SEHNR and CDR2 is FQNEAQ in the germline V gene (reference sequence). Trimming took 8 bases from V and 4 from J; bases not matched to a gene: 16. This CDR3 spans 18 amino acids. The CDR3 DNA sequence: TGTGCCAGCCCCATCCGGGACAGGGGAAGTCGGGGTAATGAAAAACTGTTTTTT. It translates to CASPIRDRGSRGNEKLFF.

The rearrangement uses TRBV10-1 and TRBJ1-5; D unresolved. Between the trimmed V and J ends, which lost 6 bases and 4 bases, there was a span of 10 bases. The CDR3 covers 13 residues. Germline V gene data show CDR1 as WNHNN and CDR2 as SYGVQD (reference sequence). The CDR3 region is CASSKDRNQPQHF. The CDR3 nucleotides are TGCGCCAGCAGCAAGGATAGAAATCAGCCCCAGCATTTT.

The chain recombines TRBV13 with TRBJ1-1; D is uncertain. The V gene's germline CDR1 is PRHDT and CDR2 FYEKMQ (reference sequence). The CDR3 loop spans 14 amino acids. Trimming removed 5 bases at V and 3 bases at J, with 13 bases between. The DNA for the CDR3 is TGTGCCAGCAGCAGTCAGAGGGTTGACACTGAAGCTTTCTTT. Its translation is CASSSQRVDTEAFF.

The chain recombines TRBV11-1 with TRBJ1-1; D is perhaps TRBD1 (5 bases). The germline V and J ends were trimmed by 3 bases and 6 bases, with 14 bases remaining between them. The CDR3 consists of 14 residues. Germline CDR1 reads SGHAT; CDR2 reads FQDESV (reference sequence). The CDR3 reads CASSFSREVPEAFF. CDR3 DNA: TGTGCCAGCAGCTTCTCCAGGGAGGTACCTGAAGCTTTCTTT.

The CDR3 region has the DNA TGTGCCAGTAGTATAGTCGTTCGGGGACCGTTGAACACTGAAGCTTTCTTT. Amino acid sequence: CASSIVVRGPLNTEAFF. This chain connects TRBV19 to TRBJ1-1; D is possibly TRBD1 (5 bases). The V end lost 1 base, the J end lost 0 bases, and 15 bases lay between the germline ends. Germline V gene data show CDR1 as LNHDA and CDR2 as SQIVND (reference sequence). CDR3 length equals 17 residues.

The chain is built from TRBV2 and TRBJ1-5; a possible D gene is TRBD1 (6 bases). CDR3 length: 15 amino acids. The V end was cut by 6 bases, the J end by 2 bases, with 14 bases between. Germline CDR1 and CDR2: SNHLY and FYNNEI. In DNA form, the CDR3 reads TGTGCCAGCAGATCATACAGGGCGGGCAATCAGCCCCAGCATTTT. Translation: CASRSYRAGNQPQHF. The complete variable domain, with remaining parts taken from reference TRBV2 and TRBJ1-5, reads EPEVTQTPSHQVTQMGQEVILRCVPISNHLYFYWYRQILGQKVEFLVSFYNNEISEKSEIFDDQFSVERPDGSNFTLKIRSTKLEDSAMYFCASRSYRAGNQPQHFGDGTRLSIL.

The gene calls are TRBV4-2 and TRBJ1-2; 8 bases fit TRBD1. The germline CDR1 and CDR2 sequences are LGHNA and YNFKEQ. V trimming: 3 bases; J trimming: 5 bases; junction bases outside the gene matches: 5. The CDR3 consists of 14 residues. The CDR3 nucleotides read TGTGCCAGCAGCCAGGACAGGGTGGGGTATGGCTACACCTTC. It codes for CASSQDRVGYGYTF.

V gene TRBV18 combines with J gene TRBJ1-3; D not certain. CDR1 is KGHSH, CDR2 LQKENI, per germline. V was clipped by 1 base and J by 8 bases, with 12 bases between them. This CDR3 has 14 residues. As DNA, the CDR3 is TGTGCCAGCTCACCACAATCCGAGCCGGACACCATATATTTT. Translated: CASSPQSEPDTIYF.

This CDR3 is CASSNGGFSGNTIYF. The CDR3 DNA is TGTGCCAGCAGCAACGGGGGGTTCTCTGGAAACACCATATATTTT. V is TRBV6-5 and J is TRBJ1-3; a weak D match, TRBD1 (5 bases). The CDR3 is 15 residues long. The V and J ends lost 6 bases and 0 bases respectively, with 12 bases between them. Germline CDR1 and CDR2: MNHEY and SVGAGI.

The chain links TRBV3-1 (or the pseudogene TRBV3-2) to TRBJ2-2; unclear D gene. The CDR3 extends over 15 amino acids. Trimming took 4 bases from V and 4 from J, leaving 13 bases between them. Germline CDR1 is LGHDT and CDR2 is YNNKEL (reference sequence). CDR3 region: CASSRTNSFTGELFF. The CDR3 DNA follows: TGTGCCAGCAGCCGTACAAACTCGTTCACCGGGGAGCTGTTTTTT.

V gene TRBV5-1 combines with J gene TRBJ1-3; D possibly corresponds to TRBD1 (6 bases). From germline, CDR1 is SGHRS and CDR2 YFSETQ. Trimming took off 4 bases at V and 4 bases at J, with 15 bases between the two ends. This CDR3 has 15 amino acids. The CDR3 spells CASSQGRQLGNTIYF. CDR3 nucleotides: TGCGCCAGCAGCCAGGGGCGGCAGTTGGGAAACACCATATATTTT.

The chain couples TRBV5-1 to TRBJ2-5, with TRBD2 matching over 9 bases. Germline V CDR1 and CDR2: SGHRS, YFSETQ. The V gene end was trimmed by 0 bases and the J gene end by 5 bases; junction bases not matched to a gene: 8. This CDR3 comprises 16 residues. The CDR3 sequence: CASSLAGGGAVETQYF. The CDR3 bases are TGCGCCAGCAGCTTGGCCGGCGGGGGGGCCGTGGAGACCCAGTACTTC. The full variable domain, with the rest looked up from reference TRBV5-1 and TRBJ2-5, is KAGVTQTPRYLIKTRGQQVTLSCSPISGHRSVSWYQQTPGQGLQFLFEYFSETQRNKGNFPGRFSGRQFSNSRSEMNVSTLELGDSALYLCASSLAGGGAVETQYFGPGTRLLVL.

V usage is TRBV12-3 or TRBV12-4 and J usage is TRBJ1-2; D gene uncertain. Trimming took 0 bases from V and 2 from J, leaving 4 bases between them. CDR3 length equals 13 residues. The CDR3 bases are TGTGCCAGCAGTTTAGCGGGGAACTATGGCTACACCTTC. It yields the protein CASSLAGNYGYTF.

The rearrangement links TRBV5-5 to TRBJ2-1, with TRBD1 identical over 7 bases. This CDR3 has 15 amino acids. J gave up 7 bases and V 4 bases, and 11 bases lay outside the gene matches. Per the germline V gene, CDR1 is SGHKS and CDR2 is YYEKEE (reference sequence). In nucleotides, the CDR3 is TGTGCCAGCAGCGACGCGAACAGGGGTGTAAATGAGCAGTTCTTC. This encodes CASSDANRGVNEQFF.

The CDR3 spells CASSRQGALNTEAFF. CDR3 DNA: TGTGCCAGCAGCAGACAGGGGGCCCTGAACACTGAAGCTTTCTTT. V usage is TRBV9 and J usage is TRBJ1-1; 10 bases line up with TRBD1. The V gene's germline CDR1 is SGDLS and CDR2 YYNGEE. Unmatched junction bases numbered 3, after V lost 4 bases and J lost 0 bases. The CDR3 contains 15 residues.

The rearrangement links TRBV12-3 or TRBV12-4 to TRBJ2-7; 8 nucleotides align to TRBD1. The CDR3 sequence is 12 residues long. J gave up 5 bases and V 8 bases, and 5 bases lay outside the gene matches. The CDR3 here is CASSRGPDEQYF. In DNA form, the CDR3 reads TGTGCCAGCTCCAGGGGGCCCGACGAGCAGTACTTC.

The chain joins TRBV28 to TRBJ2-5, with unresolved D. The germline V gene has CDR1 MDHEN and CDR2 SYDVKM. Deletions cut 3 bases from V and 5 bases from J, with 16 bases between. This CDR3 region has 15 residues. DNA of the CDR3: TGTGCCAGCAGTTTCATCTCGGGTCAGACGGAGACCCAGTACTTC. Residues: CASSFISGQTETQYF.

This rearrangement joins TRBV30 to TRBJ1-1; no firm D call. Germline CDR1 and CDR2: GTSNPN and SVGIG (reference sequence). Trimming pared 4 bases from V and 8 bases from J, leaving 8 bases between. CDR3 length equals 10 residues. The CDR3 spells CAWTKGEAFF. CDR3 nucleotide sequence: TGTGCCTGGACCAAAGGGGAAGCTTTCTTT.

A word on this clone: The sample has other DNA sequences that encode this CDR3 too. The rearrangement joins TRBV20-1 to TRBJ1-1, with a possible D match to TRBD1 (5 bases). Looked up from germline, CDR1 is DFQATT and CDR2 is SNEGSKA (reference sequence). The CDR3 loop spans 10 amino acids. Deletions cut 7 bases from V and 3 bases from J, with 6 bases between. CDR3 bases: TGCAGTGGGGGGGACACTGAAGCTTTCTTT. Amino acids: CSGGDTEAFF.

The gene calls are TRBV4-1 and TRBJ1-1; D gene unclear. The CDR3 contains 20 residues. V dropped 4 bases and J dropped 4 bases, with 31 bases sitting between them. CDR1 is MGHRA, CDR2 YSYEKL, per germline. CDR3 loop: CASSLKEGSGRPTWGTEAFF. The CDR3 DNA reads TGCGCCAGCAGCCTCAAAGAGGGCTCGGGCAGGCCCACCTGGGGCACTGAAGCTTTCTTT.

The chain couples TRBV4-1 to TRBJ1-6, with 7 bases fitting TRBD1. From germline, CDR1 is MGHRA and CDR2 YSYEKL. V dropped 6 bases and J dropped 9; count of bases not matched to a gene: 23. The CDR3 has 19 amino acids. The CDR3 reads CASSRTLPTGDQVGSPLHF. In nucleotides, the CDR3 is TGCGCCAGCAGTCGAACCCTTCCAACAGGGGATCAAGTGGGTTCACCCCTCCACTTT.

This clone showed up just once. The CDR3 reads CASSLAVRSNYGYTF. The CDR3 coding sequence is TGCGCCAGCAGCTTGGCTGTCAGGTCAAACTATGGCTACACCTTC. This chain links TRBV5-1 with TRBJ1-2; no definite D call. Germline assignment: CDR1 SGHRS and CDR2 YFSETQ. The CDR3 is 15 amino acids. Trimming took 0 bases from V and 2 from J, leaving 11 bases between them.

The chain combines TRBV3-1 (or the pseudogene TRBV3-2) with TRBJ2-2, with a weak D call TRBD2 (6 bases). Trimming left V 3 bases short and J 6 bases short, with 14 bases between. Germline V lookup: CDR1 LGHDT, CDR2 YNNKEL (reference sequence). The CDR3 runs 15 residues. DNA of the CDR3: TGTGCCAGCAGCCATGGGGGGTACCGCGCCGGGGAGCTGTTTTTT. Its protein is CASSHGGYRAGELFF.